This T cell receptor beta chain came from a study of T cell responses to AZD1222 COVID-19 vaccine. Study conclusions and caveats: Unmutated variant regions reportedly attract nearly half of all spike-specific TCRs. The donors showed a predominance of white British ancestry and of females, with possible underestimation of clonal diversity.

The CDR3 covers 15 residues. Germline CDR1 is LGHNA and CDR2 is YNFKEQ. V gave up 4 bases and J gave up 4 bases, with 17 bases separating them. For this clone: The antigen remains undetermined.

Sequenced by immunoSEQ multiplex PCR; TCRdb stores in-frame clones only, minus some. The sample shows more than 110,000 clones, approximately 90% of them seen only once. Samples with a second dose at about 4 or about 12 weeks were pooled together. The chain is built from TRBV4-2 and TRBJ2-7; unclear D gene. The origin of this receptor is an adult who received the AZD1222 COVID-19 vaccine. Material: peripheral blood, obtained 28 days after the second AZD1222 dose. The chain's CDR3 is CASSRGPLAPYEQYF. The CDR3 DNA sequence: TGTGCCAGCAGCCGTGGACCCTTAGCCCCATACGAGCAGTACTTC.